Listed here are 17 T cell receptor beta chains from one sample, sequenced in a study of PD-1 blockade in classical Hodgkin lymphoma. Time point given: cycle 4 day 1 (C4D1), after five to seven weeks of nivolumab. Every single patient, without exception, relapsed after autologous stem cell transplantation, and brentuximab vedotin exposure varied. TCRdb's copy holds only in-frame clones and misses some; the assay was immunoSEQ multiplex PCR. This table has 64,000 or so clones, more than 80% appearing once. The sequences come from peripheral blood mononuclear cells (PBMCs), collected before the fourth cycle of nivolumab. These receptors originate from a human donor with classical Hodgkin lymphoma.

The chain employs TRBV5-4 and TRBJ1-1; D ambiguous. Germline CDR1 is SGHNT and CDR2 is YYREEE (reference sequence). This CDR3 is built from 15 residues. V was trimmed by 4 bases and J by 14 bases, leaving 27 bases between them. CDR3 DNA sequence: TGTGCCAGCAGCCCCCGACTCCAGGACGTAGGGTACAAGTTCTTT. Translating gives CASSPRLQDVGYKFF.

V gene TRBV19 combines with J gene TRBJ1-2; D may be TRBD1 (5 bases). CDR3 length: 13 residues. Germline CDR1 LNHDA, CDR2 SQIVND (reference sequence). Trimming pared 6 bases from V and 6 bases from J, leaving 14 bases between. For the CDR3, the DNA is TGTGCCAGTAGGCCGGGGGGAAGAGATGGCTACACCTTC. As protein: CASRPGGRDGYTF.

CDR3 coding DNA: TGTGCCAGCACCCGACAGCATTCTAATGAAAAACTGTTTTTT. This gives the protein CASTRQHSNEKLFF. V usage is TRBV28 and J usage is TRBJ1-4; maybe TRBD1 (5 bases). The germline gives CDR1 MDHEN, CDR2 SYDVKM. The CDR3 sequence is 14 residues long. The V end was cut by 7 bases, the J end by 3 bases, with 12 bases between. Supplemented by reference TRBV28 and TRBJ1-4, the full variable domain reads DVKVTQSSRYLVKRTGEKVFLECVQDMDHENMFWYRQDPGLGLRLIYFSYDVKMKEKGDIPEGYSVSREKKERFSLILESASTNQTSMYLCASTRQHSNEKLFFGSGTQLSVL.

The chain employs TRBV6-1 and TRBJ1-1; D gene ambiguous. The germline V gene has CDR1 MNHNS and CDR2 SASEGT. The CDR3 has 8 residues. V was clipped by 4 bases and J by 11 bases, with 2 bases between them. The CDR3 DNA is TGTGCCAGCAGTGCGGCTTTCTTT. Translated, it gives CASSAAFF.

The rearrangement links TRBV12-5 to TRBJ2-1; D unclear. The germline CDR1 and CDR2 sequences are LGHNT and FRNRAP. The CDR3 spans 17 residues. Trimming took 0 bases from V and 3 from J, leaving 15 bases between them. The chain's CDR3 is CASGLVIVFPVYNEQFF. CDR3 DNA sequence: TGTGCTAGTGGTTTGGTAATCGTCTTCCCGGTCTACAATGAGCAGTTCTTC. Variable domain in full (rest from reference TRBV12-5 and TRBJ2-1): DARVTQTPRHKVTEMGQEVTMRCQPILGHNTVFWYRQTMMQGLELLAYFRNRAPLDDSGMPKDRFSAEMPDATLATLKIQPSEPRDSAVYFCASGLVIVFPVYNEQFFGPGTRLTVL.

The chain recombines TRBV2 with TRBJ1-6; 7 positions match TRBD1. Looked up from germline, CDR1 is SNHLY and CDR2 is FYNNEI. This CDR3 is 14 amino acids long. The V gene end was trimmed by 8 bases and the J gene end by 11 bases; junction bases not matched to a gene: 12. CDR3 bases: TGTGCCAGCGAAACCGACAGGGCGCGGCCACCCCTCCACTTT. This translates into CASETDRARPPLHF.

The V and J genes are TRBV4-1 and TRBJ1-1; tentative D call: TRBD1 (5 bases). Germline CDR1 and CDR2: MGHRA and YSYEKL. V lost 1 base and J lost 1, with 10 bases in between. The CDR3 has 15 residues. The CDR3 DNA follows: TGCGCCAGCAGCCAAGCCTCCGGGGGGAACACTGAAGCTTTCTTT. Its protein is CASSQASGGNTEAFF.

The genes are TRBV10-3 and TRBJ2-7, with 7 bases identical to TRBD2. The CDR3 spans 14 residues. The V and J ends lost 6 bases and 5 bases, in that order; junction bases with no gene match: 10. Per the germline V gene, CDR1 is ENHRY and CDR2 is SYGVKD. The CDR3 is CAISPEGSGDEQYF. For the CDR3, the DNA is TGTGCCATCAGCCCCGAAGGCAGCGGGGACGAGCAGTACTTC.

The V and J genes are TRBV5-4 and TRBJ1-3, with D possibly being TRBD1 (6 bases). Germline V gene data show CDR1 as SGHNT and CDR2 as YYREEE (reference sequence). Trimming cost V 6 bases and J 4 bases, with 14 bases left between them. This CDR3 is 14 amino acids long. The CDR3 DNA reads as TGTGCCAGCACCGCGACAGGTGCAGGAAACACCATATATTTT. Translating gives CASTATGAGNTIYF.

The chain combines TRBV11-3 with TRBJ2-3; D is ambiguous. Germline V gives CDR1 SGHNT, CDR2 YENEEA. Trimming took 5 bases from V and 3 from J, leaving 9 bases between them. This CDR3 comprises 13 residues. The CDR3 is CASSTRPTDTQYF. The CDR3 DNA reads TGTGCCAGCAGCACCCGGCCAACAGATACGCAGTATTTT.

This clone was seen more than once but under ten times. At one of its ends the junction is not consistent with the germline gene, which may arise from a read error. The chain employs TRBV7-9 and TRBJ1-2, with D uncertain. CDR1 is SEHNR and CDR2 is FQNEAQ in the germline V gene (reference sequence). The CDR3 consists of 8 residues. CDR3 sequence reads: CASHPRLF. In nucleotides, the CDR3 is TGTGCCAGCCACCCGCGACTCTTC.

This sequence joins TRBV6-1 and TRBJ2-7, with D tentatively TRBD2 (6 bases). Germline V gene lookup returns CDR1 MNHNS and CDR2 SASEGT. V lost 6 bases and J lost 3, with 15 bases in between. The CDR3 is made up of 14 amino acids. This CDR3 is CASRGGSTIYEQYF. CDR3 bases: TGTGCCAGCAGGGGGGGTAGCACTATCTACGAGCAGTACTTC.

The V and J genes are TRBV6-5 and TRBJ1-4; maybe TRBD1 (6 bases). The CDR3 totals 15 residues. CDR1 is MNHEY, CDR2 SVGAGI, per germline. V was shortened by 4 bases and J by 7 bases, with 16 bases between the two germline ends. CDR3 coding DNA: TGTGCCAGCAGTTCAATGACAGAGGGGGGTGAAAAACTGTTTTTT. Translating gives CASSSMTEGGEKLFF.

The sample holds one count of this clone. The chain combines TRBV6-1 with TRBJ2-2, with 11 bases lining up with TRBD2. Germline V gene sequence: CDR1 MNHNS, CDR2 SASEGT. Germline trimming cut 4 bases from V and 4 bases from J; bases unmatched to any gene: 5. This CDR3 is built from 16 residues. CDR3 in amino acids: CASSALAGDFTGELFF. The CDR3 bases are TGTGCCAGCAGTGCACTAGCGGGGGATTTCACCGGGGAGCTGTTTTTT.

The V call is TRBV7-8, the J call TRBJ1-5; D is possibly TRBD1 (6 bases). CDR1 is SGHVS and CDR2 is FQNEAQ in the germline V gene. V was trimmed by 4 bases and J by 9 bases, leaving 10 bases between them. This CDR3 is 12 amino acids long. The CDR3 spells CASSSQGRPQHF. The CDR3 DNA reads TGTGCCAGCAGCTCACAGGGAAGGCCCCAGCATTTT.

The chain uses TRBV10-2 and TRBJ1-1, with a tentative D call TRBD1 (6 bases). There are 14 residues in the CDR3. CDR1 WSHSY and CDR2 SAAADI come from the germline V gene. Trimming took 5 bases from V and 0 from J, leaving 10 bases between them. The CDR3 DNA follows: TGCGCCAGCAGTATCACAGGGATGAACACTGAAGCTTTCTTT. Amino acids: CASSITGMNTEAFF.

The chain joins TRBV6-5 to TRBJ1-3; D remains ambiguous. In germline, CDR1 is MNHEY, CDR2 SVGAGI. The CDR3 is 13 amino acids. Trimming shortened V by 6 bases and J by 3 bases, and 9 bases separated the two germline ends. The CDR3 bases are TGTGCCAGCAGGCACACCCGTGGAAACACCATATATTTT. Translated, it gives CASRHTRGNTIYF.